Listed below are T cell receptor beta chains from one sample, sequenced in a study of identical twins. TCRdb passed the 5' RACE reads through MiXCR, listing each CDR3 protein once. The table shows fewer than 900,000 distinct CDR3 sequences, with about 20% occurring only once. These data also featured in a second study, about T cells expressing NK-cell markers.

The specimen was PBMCs. All receptors derive from a young woman in good health. Both conserved end residues are part of each CDR3. Each record gives: V gene, J gene, D gene, clone size, CDR3 DNA, CDR3 protein. D genes are given only for firm matches. Clone size is stated in some rows and not others, as once, few, many or a class when expanded.

TRBV6-2/TRBV6-3,TRBJ1-1,TRBD1,few,TGTGCCAGCGGAACAGGAGGGGGCGCTGAAGCTTTCTTT,CASGTGGGAEAFF
TRBV20-1,TRBJ2-5,TRBD2,-,TGCAGTGCTAGACGGGCTAGCGGGGGGGCCACAGAGACCCAGTACTTC,CSARRASGGATETQYF
TRBV5-1,TRBJ2-2,TRBD2,few,TGCGCCAGCAGCTTCATAGCGGGGAACACCGGGGAGCTGTTTTTT,CASSFIAGNTGELFF
TRBV20-1,TRBJ1-1,-,-,TGCAGTGCTAGGATGGCGGCGACGGGGAACACTGAAGCTTTCTTT,CSARMAATGNTEAFF
TRBV7-9,TRBJ2-7,TRBD2,many,TGTGCCAGCAGCTTAGTAGGCGGGAGCAACGAGCAGTACTTC,CASSLVGGSNEQYF
TRBV10-3,TRBJ1-3,TRBD1,-,TGTGCCATCCGACAGGGAGTCGCCTCTGGAAACACCATATATTTT,CAIRQGVASGNTIYF
TRBV5-8,TRBJ2-3,TRBD1,few,TGTGCCAGCAGCCCTGTACAGGGGCTAGGCACAGATACGCAGTATTTT,CASSPVQGLGTDTQYF
TRBV14,TRBJ2-3,-,few,TGTGCCAGCAGCCAAGATTTGGCGGGACACGGCACAGATACGCAGTATTTT,CASSQDLAGHGTDTQYF
TRBV20-1,TRBJ2-1,TRBD2,-,TGCAGTGCCAAGGCGCCCGGGAGGGCCTTTGGTGAGCAGTTCTTC,CSAKAPGRAFGEQFF
TRBV18,TRBJ1-1,-,few,TGTGCCAGCTCACCAAATAGTGGGGACACTGAAGCTTTCTTT,CASSPNSGDTEAFF
TRBV20-1,TRBJ1-2,TRBD1,many,TGCAGTGCTAGAGACTCAGGGGGCGGCGTTGAAGGCTACACCTTC,CSARDSGGGVEGYTF
TRBV12-3/TRBV12-4,TRBJ1-1,-,-,TGTGCCAGCAGTTTCGGGATTCCTATGAACACTGAAGCTTTCTTT,CASSFGIPMNTEAFF
TRBV24-1,TRBJ2-7,TRBD1,few,TGTGCCACCTCGACAGGGGGAGTCGTTGAGCAGTACTTC,CATSTGGVVEQYF
TRBV20-1,TRBJ1-1,-,few,TGCAGTGCTGCGGGTGAAGCTTTCTTT,CSAAGEAFF
TRBV11-2,TRBJ2-2,-,-,TGTGTAGAGGCAGAGCCCACCGGGGAGCTGTTTTTT,CVEAEPTGELFF
TRBV20-1,TRBJ2-5,-,few,TGCAGTGTAGGTGGATTCCAAGAGACCCAGTACTTC,CSVGGFQETQYF
TRBV12-3/TRBV12-4,TRBJ2-5,-,-,TGTGCCAGCAGTCCTCCGTTTGGGGGGTCTCCAGAGACCCAGTACTTC,CASSPPFGGSPETQYF
TRBV12-5,TRBJ2-3,TRBD2,few,TGTGCTAGTGGTTTCAATAGCGGGGGGGTGGATACGCAGTATTTT,CASGFNSGGVDTQYF
TRBV5-1,TRBJ2-7,-,-,TGCGCCAGCAGCATCTCCAGTAGTAAGGACTCCGAGCAGTACTTC,CASSISSSKDSEQYF
TRBV5-1,TRBJ2-7,TRBD1,few,TGCGCCAGCAGCCCTTCGACAGGGCTCCACGAGCAGTACTTC,CASSPSTGLHEQYF
TRBV6-1,TRBJ2-1,-,-,TGTGCCAGCACCATAAACCCCAGCTCCTACAATGAGCAGTTCTTC,CASTINPSSYNEQFF
TRBV7-9,TRBJ2-5,-,few,TGTGCCAGCAGCTTAGGTTGGCATAACCAAGAGACCCAGTACTTC,CASSLGWHNQETQYF
TRBV5-5,TRBJ2-2,TRBD1,few,TGTGCCAGCAGCATCCGTCCCACACAGGGGCGAAGGACCGGGGAGCTGTTTTTT,CASSIRPTQGRRTGELFF
TRBV6-2/TRBV6-3,TRBJ1-5,-,-,TGTGCCAGCAGTTACGAGTCTCAGCCCCAGCATTTT,CASSYESQPQHF
TRBV19,TRBJ1-1,-,-,TGTGCCAGTAGTATGGGCCCAGCCTTTGAAGCTTTCTTT,CASSMGPAFEAFF
TRBV28,TRBJ1-2,-,few,TGTGCCTACAGATCCCATTCGGGCTATGGCTACACCTTC,CAYRSHSGYGYTF
TRBV16,TRBJ1-2,-,many,TGTGCCAGCAGCCAACGGGCGGACTATGGCTACACCTTC,CASSQRADYGYTF
TRBV12-3/TRBV12-4,TRBJ2-3,-,many,TGTGCCAGCAGATTGGCCAGCGGTTTCACAGATACGCAGTATTTT,CASRLASGFTDTQYF
TRBV7-9,TRBJ2-3,-,few,TGTGCCAGCAGCGCAGCAGGGACAGATACGCAGTATTTT,CASSAAGTDTQYF
TRBV12-3/TRBV12-4,TRBJ2-2,-,-,TGTGCCAGCAGTTTATGGGGGGCGCGAACCGGGGAGCTGTTTTTT,CASSLWGARTGELFF
TRBV5-5,TRBJ2-5,-,-,TGTGCCAGCAGCTTGGTCCCTCCACAAGAGACCCAGTACTTC,CASSLVPPQETQYF
TRBV10-1,TRBJ2-3,TRBD2,-,TGCGCCAGCAGTGGTGGACTAGAGACAGATACGCAGTATTTT,CASSGGLETDTQYF
TRBV3-1,TRBJ2-1,TRBD1,-,TGTGCCAGCAGCCAAGGATTAGGGCGTAGGACAGGGGAGGTCAATGAGCAGTTCTTC,CASSQGLGRRTGEVNEQFF
TRBV7-2,TRBJ1-2,-,few,TGTGCCAGCAGCTTAGGTACGCGGTATAGGGACTATGGCTACACCTTC,CASSLGTRYRDYGYTF
TRBV10-3,TRBJ2-1,TRBD2,-,TGTGCCATCGGCCCGCGGGGGGGCCTATACAATGAGCAGTTCTTC,CAIGPRGGLYNEQFF
TRBV7-9,TRBJ2-5,-,few,TGTGCCAGCAGGCCCGGACTTTTGATGGAGACCCAGTACTTC,CASRPGLLMETQYF
TRBV12-3/TRBV12-4,TRBJ2-2,-,few,TGTGCCAGCAGTTTACCAGAAGACCTCACCGGGGAGCTGTTTTTT,CASSLPEDLTGELFF
TRBV29-1,TRBJ2-1,-,many,TGCAGCGTTGAGGGGACCCTCGATGAGCAGTTCTTC,CSVEGTLDEQFF
TRBV18,TRBJ2-3,-,-,TGTGCCAGCTCACCCTCGACGGGGGATAGGAGAGATACGCAGTATTTT,CASSPSTGDRRDTQYF
TRBV20-1,TRBJ2-1,TRBD2,many,TGCAGTCTTGTCTACGTTTTAAAGGCTAGCGGTTACAATGAGCAGTTCTTC,CSLVYVLKASGYNEQFF
TRBV6-1,TRBJ1-2,TRBD1,-,TGTGCCAGCAGCGCCCGGACAGGGAATGGCTACACCTTC,CASSARTGNGYTF
TRBV7-3,TRBJ2-3,TRBD2,few,TGTGCCAGCAGCTTATTCAGTAGCGGGGGATACACAGATACGCAGTATTTT,CASSLFSSGGYTDTQYF
TRBV7-9,TRBJ1-5,TRBD1,few,TGTGCCAGCAGCATAACAGGGGGCGAACAGCCCCAGCATTTT,CASSITGGEQPQHF
TRBV6-1,TRBJ1-1,-,-,TGTGCCGCCAAACCTAGGGGGGACCACACTGAAGCTTTCTTT,CAAKPRGDHTEAFF
TRBV7-9,TRBJ2-1,TRBD2,few,TGTGCCAGCAGCTTTTCACTAGCGGGAGTTCGTAAAGAGCAGTTCTTC,CASSFSLAGVRKEQFF
TRBV20-1,TRBJ2-1,TRBD2,-,TGCAGTGCCAGATCCCTTGGACTAGCGGGACCATTATACAATGAGCAGTTCTTC,CSARSLGLAGPLYNEQFF
TRBV27,TRBJ1-3,-,few,TGTGCCAGCAGTCGGGTGGGGCTCTCTGGAAACACCATATATTTT,CASSRVGLSGNTIYF
TRBV20-1,TRBJ2-3,-,few,TGCAGGACACAGGGACTCACAGATACGCAGTATTTT,CRTQGLTDTQYF
TRBV7-2,TRBJ2-7,TRBD2,-,TGTGCCAGCAGCTCCCCGGCTAGCGGGAGGTGGCACGAGCAGTACTTC,CASSSPASGRWHEQYF
TRBV12-3/TRBV12-4,TRBJ2-5,TRBD2,few,TGTGCCAGCAAGCGGACTAGCGGGGGGTCCCAAGAGACCCAGTACTTC,CASKRTSGGSQETQYF
TRBV20-1,TRBJ2-5,TRBD2,-,TGCAGTGCTAACCGGGGGGTCTACCAAGAGACCCAGTACTTC,CSANRGVYQETQYF
TRBV9,TRBJ2-3,TRBD1,few,TGTGCCAGCAGCGGACAGGGCGAGGGCACAGATACGCAGTATTTT,CASSGQGEGTDTQYF
TRBV6-5,TRBJ2-6,-,-,TGTGCCAGCAGTTGGGATACTGGGGCCAACGTCCTGACTTTC,CASSWDTGANVLTF
TRBV12-5,TRBJ2-2,TRBD2,-,TGTGCTAGTGGCTTCCTAGCGGGAGGGTATATCGGGGAGCTGTTTTTT,CASGFLAGGYIGELFF
TRBV18,TRBJ2-4,-,few,TGTGCCAGCTCACCGGTCTCGGGGACGACCAAAAACATTCAGTACTTC,CASSPVSGTTKNIQYF
TRBV29-1,TRBJ2-1,-,-,TGCAGCGTTGCGTCAGGACGTAATGAGCAGTTCTTC,CSVASGRNEQFF